This T cell receptor beta chain was profiled in a study of blood T cell repertoires in COVID-19. In the study overall: Acute and convalescent COVID-19 samples came from the United States, Italy and Spain.

Ages ranged from about 18 to 100 years, with residence in 20 to 30 US areas. All recovered Cohort 3 donors got two negative PCRs, got clearance, or saw symptom resolution. Source study methods: Nucleated cell number was recorded as an estimate derived from reference gene primer amplification. This table comes from immunoSEQ multiplex PCR, and its TCRdb copy is limited to in-frame clones, with some not included. The DNA was the basis for D and trimming; V, J and clone size are from that table. The sample yields around 450,000 clones, 90% seen once. Trimming pared 1 base from V and 8 bases from J, leaving 9 bases between. Germline CDR1 is SNHLY and CDR2 is FYNNEI. The CDR3 length is 12 residues.

Sample: PBMCs or T cells enriched from blood (not recorded which). The gene calls are TRBV2 and TRBJ2-7; no definite D call. The origin of this receptor is a man aged 18-30 years who had recovered from COVID-19. The CDR3 loop is CASSEEWQKQYF. CDR3 in DNA: TGTGCCAGCAGTGAAGAATGGCAGAAGCAGTACTTC.